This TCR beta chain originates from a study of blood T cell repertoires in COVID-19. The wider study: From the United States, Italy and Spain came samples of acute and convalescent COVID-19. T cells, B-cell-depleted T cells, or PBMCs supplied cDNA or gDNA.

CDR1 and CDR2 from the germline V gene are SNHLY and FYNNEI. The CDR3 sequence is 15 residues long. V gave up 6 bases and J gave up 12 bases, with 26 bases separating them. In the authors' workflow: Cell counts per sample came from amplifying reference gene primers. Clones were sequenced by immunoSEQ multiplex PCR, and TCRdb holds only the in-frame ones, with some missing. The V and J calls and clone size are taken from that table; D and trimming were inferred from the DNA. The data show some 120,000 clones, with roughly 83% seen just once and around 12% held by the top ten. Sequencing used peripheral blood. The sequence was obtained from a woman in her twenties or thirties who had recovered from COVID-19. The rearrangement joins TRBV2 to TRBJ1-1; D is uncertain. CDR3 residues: CASRAGGNRRSDTFF. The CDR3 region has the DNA TGTGCCAGCAGGGCCGGCGGGAATCGTCGATCGGATACTTTCTTT.